What follows are 24 T cell receptor beta chains derived from one specimen sequenced in a study of technical replicates of blood from several donors. Clones were read by immunoSEQ multiplex PCR, and TCRdb kept only the in-frame ones, dropping some. The data show more than 70,000 clones, with 93% seen just once and 0.24% held by the top ten. Sequenced sample: T cells isolated from PBMCs. The receptors come from a human donor in good health.

This sequence joins TRBV7-9 and TRBJ2-2, with D perhaps matching TRBD2 (6 bases). There are 15 residues in the CDR3. Trimming took 2 bases from V and 6 from J, leaving 13 bases between them. Germline V gene sequence: CDR1 SEHNR, CDR2 FQNEAQ (reference sequence). This CDR3 reads CASSLWAEGPGELFF. The CDR3 coding sequence is TGTGCCAGCAGCTTATGGGCGGAGGGACCCGGGGAGCTGTTTTTT.

The chain employs TRBV28 and TRBJ1-5; D is ambiguous. Germline CDR1 reads MDHEN; CDR2 reads SYDVKM. Between the trimmed V and J ends, which lost 6 bases and 4 bases, there was a span of 16 bases. CDR3 length equals 15 residues. The CDR3, as DNA: TGTGCCAGCAGCTCCCTCGGGGAGGGAAATCAGCCCCAGCATTTT. Translated: CASSSLGEGNQPQHF.

The rearrangement uses TRBV5-1 and TRBJ2-1; 7 nucleotides agree with TRBD2. Germline V gene lookup returns CDR1 SGHRS and CDR2 YFSETQ. This CDR3 spans 14 amino acids. The V segment lost 3 bases and the J segment 8 bases; nucleotides outside the gene matches: 8. In nucleotides, the CDR3 is TGCGCCAGCAGCTGGAGAAGCGGGACCTATGAGCAGTTCTTC. Amino acids: CASSWRSGTYEQFF.

J is TRBJ2-3 and V is TRBV6-1; D possibly corresponds to TRBD2 (6 bases). The CDR3 covers 15 residues. Germline CDR1 reads MNHNS; CDR2 reads SASEGT. The V gene lost 10 bases and the J gene lost 3 bases, with 20 bases spanning the gap. The CDR3, as DNA: TGTGCCATCGCATCATGGGGGGTAAGGACAGATACGCAGTATTTT. Protein sequence: CAIASWGVRTDTQYF.

The V and J genes are TRBV7-9 and TRBJ2-3; the match to TRBD1 covers 7 bases. The V segment lost 10 bases and the J segment 2 bases; nucleotides outside the gene matches: 6. This CDR3 is built from 13 residues. The germline V gene has CDR1 SEHNR and CDR2 FQNEAQ (reference sequence). In nucleotides, the CDR3 is TGTGCCACAGGGGGTCACATCACAGATACGCAGTATTTT. This translates into CATGGHITDTQYF.

This sequence joins TRBV27 and TRBJ2-7; weak D call: TRBD1 (5 bases). The V and J ends lost 4 bases and 0 bases respectively, with 13 bases between them. This CDR3 contains 15 residues. Germline CDR1 MNHEY, CDR2 SMNVEV (reference sequence). CDR3 sequence (DNA): TGTGCCAGCAGTTACGGACACCGGAGCTCCTACGAGCAGTACTTC. Translating it yields CASSYGHRSSYEQYF.

Regarding this clone: Other nucleotide sequences in the sample specify the same CDR3. The chain carries TRBV27 and TRBJ2-1; 9 nucleotides line up with TRBD1. Trimming at V came to 6 bases and at J to 6 bases, leaving 3 bases not matched to a gene. CDR3 size: 13 residues. Germline CDR1 MNHEY, CDR2 SMNVEV (reference sequence). The CDR3 spells CASSRDRANEQFF. DNA of the CDR3: TGTGCCAGCAGCCGGGACAGGGCCAATGAGCAGTTCTTC.

The genes are TRBV9 and TRBJ2-3; TRBD2 matches at 9 bases. J was trimmed by 4 bases and V by 0 bases; bases with no gene match: 6. Germline CDR1 is SGDLS and CDR2 is YYNGEE. The length of the CDR3 is 16 residues. In nucleotides, the CDR3 is TGTGCCAGCAGCGTAGCAGCGGGAGGTCGCCCAGATACGCAGTATTTT. Protein sequence: CASSVAAGGRPDTQYF.

J is TRBJ1-2 and V is TRBV28; 7 nucleotides agree with TRBD1. V dropped 10 bases and J dropped 4; count of bases not matched to a gene: 6. The CDR3 contains 12 residues. Per the germline V gene, CDR1 is MDHEN and CDR2 is SYDVKM. The CDR3 nucleotides read TGTGCCATTCCGGGACAGCCCTATGGCTACACCTTC. Its translation is CAIPGQPYGYTF.

V usage is TRBV5-4 and J usage is TRBJ2-7; no firm D call. CDR1 and CDR2 (germline): SGHNT, YYREEE (reference sequence). The CDR3 totals 13 residues. V lost 2 bases, J lost 1 base, and 7 bases lay in between. CDR3 protein: CASSFFPSYEQYF. CDR3 DNA sequence: TGTGCCAGCAGCTTCTTCCCGTCCTACGAGCAGTACTTC.

The chain couples TRBV5-1 to TRBJ2-7, with TRBD1 matching 10 bases. Per germline, CDR1 SGHRS and CDR2 YFSETQ. The CDR3 has 14 residues. Trimming took 0 bases from V and 4 from J; bases not matched to a gene: 1. CDR3 nucleotides: TGCGCCAGCAGCTTGGGGACAGGGGGTTACGAGCAGTACTTC. This translates into CASSLGTGGYEQYF.

The CDR3 nucleotides read TGTGCCAGCAGTTTAAGACAGTTCGAGCAGTACTTC. Amino acid sequence: CASSLRQFEQYF. The chain carries TRBV28 and TRBJ2-7, with TRBD1 as a possible D gene (5 bases). Germline assignment: CDR1 MDHEN and CDR2 SYDVKM. The CDR3 contains 12 residues. V was pared by 2 bases and J by 6 bases, with 8 bases between.

V and J are TRBV2 and TRBJ2-1; no definite D call. The V and J ends lost 4 bases and 10 bases respectively, with 14 bases between them. Germline V gene lookup returns CDR1 SNHLY and CDR2 FYNNEI. The CDR3 totals 13 residues. CDR3 amino acids: CASSVFQSGEQFF. The CDR3 coding sequence is TGTGCCAGCAGTGTATTCCAGTCAGGAGAGCAGTTCTTC.

The chain recombines TRBV15 with TRBJ1-2, with a tentative D call TRBD1 (6 bases). The CDR3 is 13 residues long. Germline lookup yields CDR1 LNHNV and CDR2 YYDKDF (reference sequence). V lost 3 bases and J lost 4, with 9 bases in between. The CDR3 nucleotides are TGTGCCACCAGCAGGACAGGTGCCTATGGCTACACCTTC. This sequence encodes CATSRTGAYGYTF.

J is TRBJ2-1 and V is TRBV19, with TRBD1 as a possible D gene (6 bases). The V gene's germline CDR1 is LNHDA and CDR2 SQIVND (reference sequence). The CDR3 runs to 15 residues. Trimming shortened V by 0 bases and J by 10 bases, and 16 bases separated the two germline ends. The CDR3 DNA follows: TGTGCCAGTAGTATAGATTGGACAGAGGAGGAGGAGCAGTTCTTC. It encodes CASSIDWTEEEEQFF.

The chain couples TRBV5-1 to TRBJ2-5; 7 bases map to TRBD1. CDR1 and CDR2 (germline): SGHRS, YFSETQ. J was trimmed by 1 base and V by 2 bases; bases with no gene match: 5. The CDR3 length is 15 residues. In DNA, the CDR3 is TGCGCCAGCAGCTTCGGGACAGCCCTCCAAGAGACCCAGTACTTC. Its protein product is CASSFGTALQETQYF.

This clone was observed a single time. The chain links TRBV29-1 to TRBJ2-7; 9 bases are a match to TRBD1. The CDR3 runs 13 residues. V lost 5 bases and J lost 3; bases outside the gene matches: 5. In germline, CDR1 is SQVTM, CDR2 ANQGSEA. The CDR3 reads CSVQDRGRYEQYF. The CDR3 DNA follows: TGCAGCGTTCAGGACAGGGGTCGCTACGAGCAGTACTTC.

CDR3 bases: TGTGCCAGCAGTTACTACGGGGGGGGCACAGATACGCAGTATTTT. Translation gives CASSYYGGGTDTQYF. The rearrangement joins TRBV6-5 to TRBJ2-3, with 8 bases lining up with TRBD2. The germline CDR1 and CDR2 sequences are MNHEY and SVGAGI. This CDR3 spans 15 amino acids. Trimming took 1 base from V and 1 from J; bases not matched to a gene: 1.

The CDR3 is CASSADLGQGVNEQFF. The DNA for the CDR3 is TGTGCCAGCAGCGCGGATTTAGGACAGGGGGTGAATGAGCAGTTCTTC. The chain has TRBV9 and TRBJ2-1; 10 nucleotides align to TRBD1. Trimming at V came to 3 bases and at J to 7 bases, leaving 10 bases not matched to a gene. CDR1 and CDR2 (germline): SGDLS, YYNGEE. The CDR3 is made up of 16 amino acids.

The chain carries TRBV23-1 and TRBJ1-2, with TRBD1 identical over 10 bases. TRBV23-1 is an open reading frame whose function is uncertain. This CDR3 has 18 residues. V was clipped by 8 bases and J by 0 bases; unmatched bases: 15. CDR3 bases: TGCGCCAGCCCCCCCCTGGACAGGGGGAGTAGAGCTAACTATGGCTACACCTTC. This sequence encodes CASPPLDRGSRANYGYTF.

The rearrangement links TRBV4-1 to TRBJ1-2, with D uncertain. V was shortened by 0 bases and J by 7 bases, with 15 bases between the two germline ends. This CDR3 contains 15 residues. CDR1 is MGHRA, CDR2 YSYEKL, per germline. In DNA, the CDR3 is TGCGCCAGCAGCCAAGAAACGCGGCAGCGGATTGGCTACACCTTC. Translation: CASSQETRQRIGYTF.

In its sample, this clone was seen a few times. The chain uses TRBV27 and TRBJ1-1; D call uncertain. CDR1 is MNHEY, CDR2 SMNVEV, per germline (reference sequence). This CDR3 has 15 residues. With 5 bases removed from V and 2 bases from J, the gap between germline ends came to 15 bases. The CDR3 DNA reads TGTGCCAGCAGTAGACAATCTTGGGCAAACACTGAAGCTTTCTTT. Translated, it gives CASSRQSWANTEAFF.

V is TRBV5-1 and J is TRBJ2-3; a weak D match, TRBD1 (5 bases). This CDR3 is built from 15 residues. The V end was cut by 1 base, the J end by 4 bases, with 13 bases between. Germline values: CDR1 SGHRS, CDR2 YFSETQ. In nucleotides, the CDR3 is TGCGCCAGCAGCTTGACAGGCCCAGCGCCAGATACGCAGTATTTT. It codes for CASSLTGPAPDTQYF. Full variable domain (outside the CDR3, taken from reference TRBV5-1 and TRBJ2-3): KAGVTQTPRYLIKTRGQQVTLSCSPISGHRSVSWYQQTPGQGLQFLFEYFSETQRNKGNFPGRFSGRQFSNSRSEMNVSTLELGDSALYLCASSLTGPAPDTQYFGPGTRLTVL.

The rearrangement uses TRBV6-1 and TRBJ2-7, with 10 bases identical to TRBD1. Germline loops: CDR1 MNHNS, CDR2 SASEGT. The CDR3 sequence is 16 residues long. V dropped 0 bases and J dropped 9; count of bases not matched to a gene: 11. The CDR3 sequence: CASSEAAGTGALGQYF. CDR3 nucleotide sequence: TGTGCCAGCAGTGAAGCGGCCGGGACAGGGGCCCTTGGGCAGTACTTC.